This TCR beta chain came from a study of blood T cell repertoires in COVID-19. The overall study: There were acute and convalescent COVID-19 samples, and they came from the United States, Italy and Spain. From T cells, B-cell-depleted T cells, or PBMCs came the material, which was cDNA or gDNA.

CDR3 size: 17 residues. V lost 5 bases and J lost 2; bases outside the gene matches: 11. Germline V gives CDR1 SNHLY, CDR2 FYNNEI. How the authors handled the data: Reference gene primer amplification gave estimated nucleated cell counts. Produced via immunoSEQ multiplex PCR; TCRdb's table is partial and in-frame only. D and trimming come from the DNA, and the V and J calls and clone size come from that table. The table has about 100,000 clones, roughly nine tenths seen once. Sample: peripheral blood. The TCR comes from a human donor with active COVID-19. The donor label of this sample is uncertain. This chain links TRBV2 with TRBJ2-2, with TRBD1 matching 7 bases. The DNA of the CDR3 is TGTGCCAGCAGTCTTACCCCGGGACAGCTAAACACCGGGGAGCTGTTTTTT. Translation: CASSLTPGQLNTGELFF.